The 28 T cell receptor beta chains in this list originate from one sample, sequenced in a study of tissue T cells after allogeneic stem cell transplantation. The data were produced by immunoSEQ multiplex PCR, yet TCRdb's version contains in-frame clones alone and is incomplete. Of about 9,400 clones listed, approximately 70% are singletons. The specimen comprised tissue from the stomach, sampled at autopsy. These receptor sequences come from a male donor older than 55 with lung cancer.

The J gene is TRBJ2-7, the V gene TRBV7-9; TRBD1 might be the D (6 bases). Per the germline V gene, CDR1 is SEHNR and CDR2 is FQNEAQ (reference sequence). Trimming took 6 bases from V and 6 from J, leaving 12 bases between them. This CDR3 region has 12 residues. Written as DNA, the CDR3 is TGTGCCAGCAGTAAACAGGGACCCGAGCAGTACTTC. It codes for CASSKQGPEQYF.

J is TRBJ1-1 and V is TRBV21-1; the DNA was not compared with TRBD1, the D call given in the table. TRBV21-1 is shown as a pseudogene. CDR3 size: 19 residues. CDR3 sequence (DNA): TGTGCCAGCAGCAAACTTCACAGGGAAAAGGCGCCGAAGGACACTGAAGCTTTCTTT. Protein product: CASSKLHREKAPKDTEAFF.

This rearrangement joins TRBV4-3 to TRBJ2-1; 12 nucleotides match TRBD2. Looked up from germline, CDR1 is LGHNA and CDR2 is YSLEER. The CDR3 has 17 residues. Trimming removed 4 bases from V and 0 bases from J; junction bases left unmatched: 4. The chain's CDR3 is CASSPSTSGSSYNEQFF. The CDR3 region has the DNA TGCGCCAGCAGCCCCTCGACTAGCGGGAGCTCCTACAATGAGCAGTTCTTC.

The rearrangement uses TRBV15 and TRBJ2-3; 12 positions match TRBD1. The CDR3 totals 13 residues. The V gene end was trimmed by 10 bases and the J gene end by 7 bases; junction bases not matched to a gene: 6. From germline, CDR1 is LNHNV and CDR2 YYDKDF (reference sequence). The CDR3 is CAIKGQGANTQYF. The CDR3 nucleotides are TGTGCCATCAAGGGACAGGGGGCAAATACGCAGTATTTT. The full variable domain, its missing parts supplied by reference TRBV15 and TRBJ2-3, is DAMVIQNPRYQVTQFGKPVTLSCSQTLNHNVMYWYQQKSSQAPKLLFHYYDKDFNNEADTPDNFQSRRPNTSFCFLDIRSPGLGDTAMYLCAIKGQGANTQYFGPGTRLTVL.

This clone is judged medium-sized (0.01 to 0.1%). This sequence joins TRBV5-1 and TRBJ1-2; tentatively, D is TRBD1 (6 bases). V shed 4 bases and J shed 4 bases, with 14 bases lying between them. Germline assignment: CDR1 SGHRS and CDR2 YFSETQ. The CDR3 runs 14 residues. The CDR3 coding sequence is TGCGCCAGCAGCACTAAGCAGGGGAGCTATGGCTACACCTTC. Amino acids: CASSTKQGSYGYTF.

The rearrangement uses TRBV7-9 and TRBJ2-5; perhaps TRBD1 as D (6 bases). V lost 5 bases to trimming and J lost 1 base, with 11 bases between them. CDR3 length equals 14 residues. Germline lookup yields CDR1 SEHNR and CDR2 FQNEAQ (reference sequence). The CDR3 spells CASSVGQTQETQYF. CDR3 nucleotide sequence: TGTGCCAGCAGCGTTGGACAGACCCAAGAGACCCAGTACTTC.

The chain has TRBV5-1 and TRBJ1-2, with a tentative D call TRBD1 (6 bases). Germline CDR1 SGHRS, CDR2 YFSETQ. V lost 0 bases, J lost 8 bases, and 17 bases lay in between. The CDR3 has 15 amino acids. DNA of the CDR3: TGCGCCAGCAGCTTGGCGGCAGGGGCCTCTGAGGGCTACACCTTC. This translates into CASSLAAGASEGYTF.

V and J are TRBV7-9 and TRBJ2-1; possibly TRBD1 or TRBD2 for D (5 bases each). Germline assignment: CDR1 SEHNR and CDR2 FQNEAQ (reference sequence). This CDR3 is built from 12 residues. Trimming removed 6 bases from V and 8 bases from J, with 11 bases in between. As DNA, the CDR3 is TGTGCCAGCAGTGCTGAGGGGTATGAGCAGTTCTTC. Its translation: CASSAEGYEQFF. Full variable domain (outside the CDR3, taken from reference TRBV7-9 and TRBJ2-1): DTGVSQNPRHKITKRGQNVTFRCDPISEHNRLYWYRQTLGQGPEFLTYFQNEAQLEKSRLLSDRFSAERPKGSFSTLEIQRTEQGDSAMYLCASSAEGYEQFFGPGTRLTVL.

V and J are TRBV19 and TRBJ2-1, with 13 bases that match TRBD2. V was pared by 7 bases and J by 3 bases, with 9 bases of the junction left unmatched. This CDR3 region has 17 residues. CDR1 and CDR2 (germline): LNHDA, SQIVND (reference sequence). CDR3 sequence: CASTDRGLAGYYNEQFF. Written as DNA, the CDR3 is TGTGCCAGTACGGATAGGGGACTAGCGGGATACTACAATGAGCAGTTCTTC.

This clone was recorded a few times. Here the CDR3 DNA reads TGCGCCAGCAGTCGGGCCCTTATCTACGAGCAGTACTTC. Its protein product is CASSRALIYEQYF. V usage is TRBV10-2 and J usage is TRBJ2-7; the D is unclear. The ends were cut back, 5 bases at V and 3 bases at J, with 11 bases in the middle. Germline-derived CDR1 and CDR2 are WSHSY and SAAADI. The CDR3 contains 13 residues.

This rearrangement joins TRBV27 to TRBJ2-3; 7 bases map to TRBD2. The length of the CDR3 is 13 residues. Germline V gives CDR1 MNHEY, CDR2 SMNVEV (reference sequence). V shed 9 bases and J 2 bases; nucleotides not matched to a gene: 5. The CDR3 DNA is TGTGCCAGTTCGGGAGGCTCCACAGATACGCAGTATTTT. It specifies CASSGGSTDTQYF.

This clone has more than one count but fewer than ten. This same CDR3 is encoded by further DNA sequences in the sample. J is TRBJ2-7 and V is TRBV5-1; 8 bases match TRBD2. This CDR3 is 15 amino acids long. From germline, CDR1 is SGHRS and CDR2 YFSETQ. V lost 0 bases, J lost 4 bases, and 6 bases stayed unmatched. CDR3 DNA: TGCGCCAGCAGCTTGGATACGGGGGGGCGGTACGAGCAGTACTTC. Residues: CASSLDTGGRYEQYF.

The chain carries TRBV7-2 and TRBJ2-1; TRBD2 agrees at 12 bases. Germline assignment: CDR1 SGHTA and CDR2 FQGNSA. CDR3 length equals 15 residues. V shed 1 base, J shed 14 bases, and the junction held 9 bases outside the gene matches. CDR3 DNA: TGTGCCAGCAGCTTAGACGGGACTAGCGGGTATTGGGAGTTCTTC. Its protein product is CASSLDGTSGYWEFF. Full variable domain (outside the CDR3, taken from reference TRBV7-2 and TRBJ2-1): GAGVSQSPSNKVTEKGKDVELRCDPISGHTALYWYRQSLGQGLEFLIYFQGNSAPDKSGLPSDRFSAERTGGSVSTLTIQRTQQEDSAVYLCASSLDGTSGYWEFFGPGTRLTVL.

The rearrangement uses TRBV9 and TRBJ2-5; 10 positions agree with TRBD2. With 0 bases clipped from V and 2 bases from J, the junction kept 10 bases outside the gene matches. Germline assignment: CDR1 SGDLS and CDR2 YYNGEE. The CDR3 totals 18 residues. The CDR3 is CASSVGAGLAESQETQYF. CDR3 in DNA: TGTGCCAGCAGCGTAGGGGCTGGACTAGCGGAGTCACAAGAGACCCAGTACTTC.

The J gene is TRBJ2-5, the V gene TRBV9, with 12 bases that match TRBD2. This CDR3 has 15 residues. The junction had 6 bases not matched to a gene; V was cut back by 4 bases and J by 5 bases. In germline, CDR1 is SGDLS, CDR2 YYNGEE. CDR3 nucleotide sequence: TGTGCCAGCAGCACCGGACTAGCGGGATGGGAGACCCAGTACTTC. Protein: CASSTGLAGWETQYF.

This CDR3 is CASSPAAVTGGYEQYF. Here the CDR3 DNA reads TGTGCCAGCAGCCCGGCGGCCGTGACAGGGGGATACGAGCAGTACTTC. The V gene is TRBV5-6, the J gene TRBJ2-7; 9 bases are shared with TRBD1. Germline V gene sequence: CDR1 SGHDT, CDR2 YYEEEE. With 4 bases clipped from V and 4 bases from J, the junction kept 12 bases outside the gene matches. The CDR3 spans 16 residues. Drawing the rest from reference TRBV5-6 and TRBJ2-7, the complete variable domain is DAGVTQSPTHLIKTRGQQVTLRCSPKSGHDTVSWYQQALGQGPQFIFQYYEEEERQRGNFPDRFSGHQFPNYSSELNVNALLLGDSALYLCASSPAAVTGGYEQYFGPGTRLTVT.

The rearrangement links TRBV7-8 to TRBJ2-5; a possible D gene is TRBD2 (6 bases). CDR1 is SGHVS and CDR2 is FQNEAQ in the germline V gene. Trimming removed 5 bases at V and 7 bases at J, with 23 bases between. The CDR3 covers 16 residues. CDR3 residues: CASSLNRDSSMGTQYF. The CDR3 coding sequence is TGTGCCAGCAGCCTGAACCGGGACTCCAGCATGGGGACCCAGTACTTC. Complete variable domain (other parts from reference TRBV7-8 and TRBJ2-5): GAGVSQSPRYKVAKRGQDVALRCDPISGHVSLFWYQQALGQGPEFLTYFQNEAQLDKSGLPSDRFFAERPEGSVSTLKIQRTQQEDSAVYLCASSLNRDSSMGTQYFGPGTRLLVL.

The V gene is TRBV2, the J gene TRBJ1-5; perhaps TRBD1 as D (6 bases). Germline values: CDR1 SNHLY, CDR2 FYNNEI. The V end was cut by 6 bases, the J end by 4 bases, with 13 bases between. The CDR3 length is 14 residues. DNA of the CDR3: TGTGCCAGCAGCCCTCAACAGGGAAATCAGCCCCAGCATTTT. It codes for CASSPQQGNQPQHF.

This clone was picked up a small number of times. The gene calls are TRBV5-6 and TRBJ2-1; TRBD2 aligns across 12 bases. V was pared by 9 bases and J by 7 bases, with 14 bases of the junction left unmatched. Looked up from germline, CDR1 is SGHDT and CDR2 is YYEEEE. The CDR3 consists of 16 residues. CDR3 protein: CATQLNPSGGGNEQFF. The CDR3 DNA is TGTGCCACCCAGCTTAATCCTAGCGGGGGGGGGAATGAGCAGTTCTTC.

The chain recombines TRBV6-5 with TRBJ1-5; D not resolved. The CDR3 contains 12 residues. V lost 4 bases and J 3 bases, leaving 4 bases between the germline ends. Germline CDR1 and CDR2: MNHEY and SVGAGI. The DNA of the CDR3 is TGTGCCAGCAGTTTCCACAATCAGCCCCAGCATTTT. Amino acid sequence: CASSFHNQPQHF.

The chain has TRBV19 and TRBJ2-1; tentative D call: TRBD2 (6 bases). Trimming pared 6 bases from V and 0 bases from J, leaving 9 bases between. CDR3 length: 14 amino acids. CDR1 and CDR2 (germline): LNHDA, SQIVND (reference sequence). CDR3 nucleotides: TGTGCCAGTAGCGGGAGTAGCTCCTACAATGAGCAGTTCTTC. Its protein product is CASSGSSSYNEQFF.

The chain carries TRBV5-4 and TRBJ2-4; the D gene is possibly TRBD2 (5 bases). CDR3 size: 16 residues. Germline CDR1 reads SGHNT; CDR2 reads YYREEE (reference sequence). V lost 2 bases, J lost 2 bases, and 14 bases lay in between. This CDR3 reads CASSFGADRTKNIQYF. In DNA form, the CDR3 reads TGTGCCAGCAGCTTTGGAGCGGACCGGACCAAAAACATTCAGTACTTC. Looking up the rest from reference TRBV5-4 and TRBJ2-4 gives the full variable domain: ETGVTQSPTHLIKTRGQQVTLRCSSQSGHNTVSWYQQALGQGPQFIFQYYREEENGRGNFPPRFSGLQFPNYSSELNVNALELDDSALYLCASSFGADRTKNIQYFGAGTRLSVL.

The rearrangement uses TRBV19 and TRBJ1-1, with 9 bases identical to TRBD1. The ends lost 9 bases at V and 4 bases at J; junction bases unmatched: 6. Germline loops: CDR1 LNHDA, CDR2 SQIVND (reference sequence). The CDR3 consists of 13 residues. As DNA, the CDR3 is TGTGCCAGCGACGGACAGGGGAGCACTGAAGCTTTCTTT. Translating gives CASDGQGSTEAFF. The full variable domain, completed using reference TRBV19 and TRBJ1-1, is DGGITQSPKYLFRKEGQNVTLSCEQNLNHDAMYWYRQDPGQGLRLIYYSQIVNDFQKGDIAEGYSVSREKKESFPLTVTSAQKNPTAFYLCASDGQGSTEAFFGQGTRLTVV.

Comment on this clone: A read error may account for a junction end that differs from germline. The CDR3 region has the DNA TGTGCCAGCAGTTTATCTAGCGGGAGGGCCAAGGCGATCTTC. Residues: CASSLSSGRAKAIF. This chain connects TRBV28 to TRBJ2-1, with 12 nucleotides matching TRBD2. The CDR3 runs to 14 residues. Germline V gives CDR1 MDHEN, CDR2 SYDVKM.

The chain recombines TRBV5-1 with TRBJ2-2; 10 nucleotides agree with TRBD2. Per the germline V gene, CDR1 is SGHRS and CDR2 is YFSETQ. The CDR3 is 16 amino acids. V trimming: 2 bases; J trimming: 3 bases; junction bases outside the gene matches: 4. The CDR3 nucleotides read TGCGCCAGCAGCTTCAGCGGGAGGGCCGACACCGGGGAGCTGTTTTTT. It yields the protein CASSFSGRADTGELFF.

The chain links TRBV4-3 to TRBJ1-4; 7 positions match TRBD1. The junction had 7 bases not matched to a gene; V was cut back by 2 bases and J by 7 bases. CDR1 and CDR2 (germline): LGHNA, YSLEER. There are 15 residues in the CDR3. The CDR3: CASSQLARGFEKLFF. The CDR3 nucleotides are TGCGCCAGCAGCCAACTCGCCAGGGGGTTTGAAAAACTGTTTTTT.

This CDR3 is CASSLVHTEAFF. The CDR3 nucleotides read TGTGCCAGCAGTTTGGTCCACACTGAAGCTTTCTTT. This chain connects TRBV28 to TRBJ1-1; D unresolved. The CDR3 runs to 12 residues. V was shortened by 3 bases and J by 3 bases, with 5 bases between the two germline ends. The germline V gene has CDR1 MDHEN and CDR2 SYDVKM.

CDR3 amino acids: CASSLAPGQGSDTQYF. CDR3 in DNA: TGTGCCAGCAGCTTAGCACCGGGACAGGGCTCCGATACGCAGTATTTT. The rearrangement links TRBV7-9 to TRBJ2-3; 9 bases match TRBD1. V dropped 0 bases and J dropped 6; count of bases not matched to a gene: 7. CDR3 size: 16 residues. CDR1 and CDR2 (germline): SEHNR, FQNEAQ (reference sequence).